Listed below are T cell receptor beta chains from one sample, sequenced in a study of technical replicates of blood from several donors. Sequencing used immunoSEQ multiplex PCR; TCRdb keeps in-frame clones, though not all of them. The table has tens of thousands of clones, approximately 93% seen once; the top ten hold 0.41%. The sample comprised T cells isolated from PBMCs. These receptors all come from a human donor in good health. The CDR3 runs from the conserved cysteine through the conserved F or W. Each record gives: V gene, D gene, J gene, clone size, CDR3 DNA, CDR3 protein. A D gene is named only where the DNA matches it firmly. Some rows have no size entry. The others give once, few or many, or a class for an expanded clone.

V: TRBV19
D: -
J: TRBJ2-6
size: -
DNA: TGTGCCAGTAGTATTATCCGCTCTGGGGCCAACGTCCTGACTTTC
CDR3: CASSIIRSGANVLTF

V: TRBV15
D: -
J: TRBJ2-2
size: -
DNA: TGTGCCACCAGCAGAGCCAGCGGGGAGCTGTTTTTT
CDR3: CATSRASGELFF

V: TRBV27
D: -
J: TRBJ2-7
size: once
DNA: TGTGCCAGCAGTTTATTCCGCTCCTACGAGCAGTACTTC
CDR3: CASSLFRSYEQYF

V: TRBV10-3
D: -
J: TRBJ2-5
size: -
DNA: TGTGCCATCAGTGTCACAGTACAAGAGACCCAGTACTTC
CDR3: CAISVTVQETQYF

V: TRBV5-6
D: TRBD1
J: TRBJ1-3
size: -
DNA: TGTGCCAGCAGCTTGACAGGGGGAGCTGGAAACACCATATATTTT
CDR3: CASSLTGGAGNTIYF

V: TRBV6-4
D: TRBD1
J: TRBJ1-1
size: -
DNA: TGTGCCAGCAGTGACTCGGGAGACAGGGGGATAACTGAAGCTTTCTTT
CDR3: CASSDSGDRGITEAFF

V: TRBV7-6
D: TRBD2
J: TRBJ2-7
size: -
DNA: TGTGCCAGCAGCTTAGTGGCCGGACTAGCGGGCGGGTCGCTTTACGAGCAGTACTTC
CDR3: CASSLVAGLAGGSLYEQYF

V: TRBV19
D: -
J: TRBJ1-2
size: -
DNA: TGTGCCAGTACCGGGGACATCTATGGCTACACCTTC
CDR3: CASTGDIYGYTF

V: TRBV27
D: -
J: TRBJ1-3
size: -
DNA: TGTGCCAGCAGTTTAAACCCGACGGGTGGAAACACCATATATTTT
CDR3: CASSLNPTGGNTIYF

V: TRBV19
D: TRBD1
J: TRBJ2-7
size: few
DNA: TGTGCCAGTAGTTTACAGGGGCACGAGCAGTACTTC
CDR3: CASSLQGHEQYF

V: TRBV19
D: -
J: TRBJ1-2
size: once
DNA: TGTGCCAGTCAGGGCTATGGCTACACCTTC
CDR3: CASQGYGYTF

V: TRBV7-6
D: TRBD2
J: TRBJ2-1
size: -
DNA: TGTGCCAGCAGCTTCCGGACTAGCGGGCCCAATGAGCAGTTCTTC
CDR3: CASSFRTSGPNEQFF